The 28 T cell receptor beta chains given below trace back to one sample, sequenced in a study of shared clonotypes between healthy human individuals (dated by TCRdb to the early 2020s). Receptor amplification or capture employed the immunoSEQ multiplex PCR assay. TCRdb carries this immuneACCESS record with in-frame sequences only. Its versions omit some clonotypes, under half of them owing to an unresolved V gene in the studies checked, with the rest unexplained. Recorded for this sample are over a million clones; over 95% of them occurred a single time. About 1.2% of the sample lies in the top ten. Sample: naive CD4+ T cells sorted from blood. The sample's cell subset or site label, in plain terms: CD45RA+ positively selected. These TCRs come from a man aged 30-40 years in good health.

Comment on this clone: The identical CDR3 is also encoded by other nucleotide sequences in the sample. The DNA for the CDR3 is TGTGCCAGCAGTTTATTAGGCGGTTATCAGCCCCAGCATTTT. Translated: CASSLLGGYQPQHF. This chain joins TRBV28 and TRBJ1-5; D is uncertain. The CDR3 is 14 residues long. V lost 1 base to trimming and J lost 5 bases, with 9 bases between them. Germline loops: CDR1 MDHEN, CDR2 SYDVKM. Complete variable domain (other parts from reference TRBV28 and TRBJ1-5): DVKVTQSSRYLVKRTGEKVFLECVQDMDHENMFWYRQDPGLGLRLIYFSYDVKMKEKGDIPEGYSVSREKKERFSLILESASTNQTSMYLCASSLLGGYQPQHFGDGTRLSIL.

The DNA for the CDR3 is TGTGCCAGCAGTCCGAGGTGGGAGCAGTTCTTC. This translates into CASSPRWEQFF. The rearrangement joins TRBV28 to TRBJ2-1; D is unresolved. V was cut by 5 bases and J by 10 bases, with 9 bases left in between. Germline V gene data show CDR1 as MDHEN and CDR2 as SYDVKM. The CDR3 sequence is 11 residues long.

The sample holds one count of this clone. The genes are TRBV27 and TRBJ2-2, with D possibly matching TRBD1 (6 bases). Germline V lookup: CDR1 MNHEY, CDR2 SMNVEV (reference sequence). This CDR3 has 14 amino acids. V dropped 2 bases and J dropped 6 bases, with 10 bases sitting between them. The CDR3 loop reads CASSLIRGPGELFF. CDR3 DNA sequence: TGTGCCAGCAGTTTAATCAGGGGCCCCGGGGAGCTGTTTTTT.

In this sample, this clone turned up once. CDR3: CASSSTGLADAMEFF. The CDR3 coding sequence is TGTGCCAGCAGCTCAACGGGACTAGCGGACGCAATGGAGTTCTTC. The J gene is TRBJ2-1, the V gene TRBV7-6; the match to TRBD2 covers 11 bases. J lost 14 bases, V lost 4 bases, and 13 bases had no gene match. This CDR3 is 15 amino acids long. Germline V gives CDR1 SGHVS, CDR2 FNYEAQ.

CDR3 nucleotide sequence: TGTGCCAGCAGCTTAAGACCCCAAGAGACCCAGTACTTC. Translation gives CASSLRPQETQYF. The V call is TRBV7-2, the J call TRBJ2-5; no definite D call. V was shortened by 2 bases and J by 1 base, with 5 bases between the two germline ends. Germline V gene sequence: CDR1 SGHTA, CDR2 FQGNSA. This CDR3 is built from 13 residues.

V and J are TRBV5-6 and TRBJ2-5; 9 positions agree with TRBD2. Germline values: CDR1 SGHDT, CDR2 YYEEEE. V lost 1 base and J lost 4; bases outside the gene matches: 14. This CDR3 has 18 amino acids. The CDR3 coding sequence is TGTGCCAGCAGCTTGCGCGCGAATAGCGGGAGTTTTTCAGAGACCCAGTACTTC. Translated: CASSLRANSGSFSETQYF. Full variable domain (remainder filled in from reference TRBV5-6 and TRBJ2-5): DAGVTQSPTHLIKTRGQQVTLRCSPKSGHDTVSWYQQALGQGPQFIFQYYEEEERQRGNFPDRFSGHQFPNYSSELNVNALLLGDSALYLCASSLRANSGSFSETQYFGPGTRLLVL.

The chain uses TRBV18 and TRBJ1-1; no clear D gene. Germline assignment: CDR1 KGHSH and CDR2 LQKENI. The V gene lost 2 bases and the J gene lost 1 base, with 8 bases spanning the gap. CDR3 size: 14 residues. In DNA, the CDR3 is TGTGCCAGCTCACCAAAGAATACGAACACTGAAGCTTTCTTT. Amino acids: CASSPKNTNTEAFF.

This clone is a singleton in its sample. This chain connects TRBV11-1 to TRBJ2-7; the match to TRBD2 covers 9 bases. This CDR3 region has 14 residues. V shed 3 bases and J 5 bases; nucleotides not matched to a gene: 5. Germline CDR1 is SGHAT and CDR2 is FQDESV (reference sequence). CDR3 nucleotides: TGTGCCAGCAGCTTCGGGACTAGCTTAGACGAGCAGTACTTC. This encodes CASSFGTSLDEQYF. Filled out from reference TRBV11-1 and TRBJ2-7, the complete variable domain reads EAEVAQSPRYKITEKSQAVAFWCDPISGHATLYWYRQILGQGPELLVQFQDESVVDDSQLPKDRFSAERLKGVDSTLKIQPAELGDSAMYLCASSFGTSLDEQYFGPGTRLTVT.

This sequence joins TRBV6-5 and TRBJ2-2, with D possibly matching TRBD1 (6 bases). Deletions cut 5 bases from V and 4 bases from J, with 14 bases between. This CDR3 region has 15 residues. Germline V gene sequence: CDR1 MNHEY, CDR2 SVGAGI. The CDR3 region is CASSKHRVGTGELFF. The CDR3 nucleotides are TGTGCCAGCAGTAAACACAGGGTTGGCACCGGGGAGCTGTTTTTT.

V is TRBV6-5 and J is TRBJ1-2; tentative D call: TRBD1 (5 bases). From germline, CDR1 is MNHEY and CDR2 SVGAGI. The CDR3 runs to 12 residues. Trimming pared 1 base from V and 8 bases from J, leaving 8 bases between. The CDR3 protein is CASSYLGQGYTF. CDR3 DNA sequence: TGTGCCAGCAGTTACTTGGGGCAGGGCTACACCTTC.

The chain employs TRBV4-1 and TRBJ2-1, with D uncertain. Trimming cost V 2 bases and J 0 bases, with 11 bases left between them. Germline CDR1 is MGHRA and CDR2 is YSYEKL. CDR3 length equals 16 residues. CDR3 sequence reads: CASSQQPKSSYNEQFF. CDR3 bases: TGCGCCAGCAGCCAACAGCCCAAGAGCTCCTACAATGAGCAGTTCTTC.

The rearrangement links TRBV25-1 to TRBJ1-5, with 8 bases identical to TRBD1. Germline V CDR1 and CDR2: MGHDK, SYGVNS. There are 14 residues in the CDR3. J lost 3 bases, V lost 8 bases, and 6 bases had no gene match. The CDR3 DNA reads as TGTGCCAGCGCCGGGACAGGATACAATCAGCCCCAGCATTTT. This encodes CASAGTGYNQPQHF.

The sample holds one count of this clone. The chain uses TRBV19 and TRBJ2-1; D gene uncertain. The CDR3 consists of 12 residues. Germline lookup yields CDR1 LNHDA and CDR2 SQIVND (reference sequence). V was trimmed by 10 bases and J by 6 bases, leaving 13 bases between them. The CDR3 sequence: CATPGARNEQFF. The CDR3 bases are TGTGCCACTCCGGGTGCACGCAATGAGCAGTTCTTC.

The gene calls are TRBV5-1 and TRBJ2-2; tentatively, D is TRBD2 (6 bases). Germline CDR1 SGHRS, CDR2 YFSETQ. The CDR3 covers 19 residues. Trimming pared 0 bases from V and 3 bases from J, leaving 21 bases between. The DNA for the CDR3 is TGCGCCAGCAGCTTGGTCCCCCCCGGGGGAGTAGCGGACACCGGGGAGCTGTTTTTT. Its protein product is CASSLVPPGGVADTGELFF.

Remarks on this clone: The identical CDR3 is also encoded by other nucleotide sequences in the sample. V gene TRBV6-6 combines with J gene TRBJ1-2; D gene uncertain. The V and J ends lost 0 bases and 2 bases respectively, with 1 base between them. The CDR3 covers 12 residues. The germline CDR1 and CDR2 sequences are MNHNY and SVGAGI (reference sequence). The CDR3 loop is CASSYSNYGYTF. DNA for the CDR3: TGTGCCAGCAGTTACTCAAACTATGGCTACACCTTC.

The DNA for the CDR3 is TGTGCCAGCAGCTTACTAGCGGGAGGAGGGTTCTTC. Encoded protein: CASSLLAGGGFF. The chain is built from TRBV11-2 and TRBJ2-1; 11 bases map to TRBD2. The CDR3 has 12 residues. CDR1 is SGHAT and CDR2 is FQNNGV in the germline V gene. V shed 2 bases and J 15 bases; nucleotides not matched to a gene: 3. The complete variable domain, with remaining parts taken from reference TRBV11-2 and TRBJ2-1, reads EAGVAQSPRYKIIEKRQSVAFWCNPISGHATLYWYQQILGQGPKLLIQFQNNGVVDDSQLPKDRFSAERLKGVDSTLKIQPAKLEDSAVYLCASSLLAGGGFFGPGTRLTVL.

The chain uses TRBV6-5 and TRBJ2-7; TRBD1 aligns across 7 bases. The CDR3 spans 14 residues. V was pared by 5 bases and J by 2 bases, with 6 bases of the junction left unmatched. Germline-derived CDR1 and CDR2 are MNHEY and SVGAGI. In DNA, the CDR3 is TGTGCCAGCAGTCGGAGACAGGGCCCCTACGAGCAGTACTTC. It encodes CASSRRQGPYEQYF.

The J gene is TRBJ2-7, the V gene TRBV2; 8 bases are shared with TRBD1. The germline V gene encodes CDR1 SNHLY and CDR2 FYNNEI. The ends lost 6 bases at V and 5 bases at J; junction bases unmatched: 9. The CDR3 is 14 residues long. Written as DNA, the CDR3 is TGTGCCAGCAGACGAACGACAGGGGCCGACGAGCAGTACTTC. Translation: CASRRTTGADEQYF.

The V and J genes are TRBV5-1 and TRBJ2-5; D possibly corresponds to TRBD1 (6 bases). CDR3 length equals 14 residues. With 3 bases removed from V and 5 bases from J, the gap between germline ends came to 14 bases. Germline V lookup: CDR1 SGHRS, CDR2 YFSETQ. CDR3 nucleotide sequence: TGCGCCAGCAGCTCAAGACAGGTCCGGGAGACCCAGTACTTC. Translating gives CASSSRQVRETQYF.

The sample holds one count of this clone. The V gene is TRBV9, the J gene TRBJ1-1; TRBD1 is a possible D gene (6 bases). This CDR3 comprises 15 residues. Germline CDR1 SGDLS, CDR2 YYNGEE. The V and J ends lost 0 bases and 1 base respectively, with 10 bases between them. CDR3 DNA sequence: TGTGCCAGCAGCGTAGTCACAGGGTCGAACACTGAAGCTTTCTTT. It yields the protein CASSVVTGSNTEAFF.

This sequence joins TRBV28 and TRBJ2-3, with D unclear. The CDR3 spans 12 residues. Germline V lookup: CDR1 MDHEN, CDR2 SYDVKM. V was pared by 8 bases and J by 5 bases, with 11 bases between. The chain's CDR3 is CASALVGDTQYF. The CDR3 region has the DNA TGTGCCAGCGCCCTAGTGGGAGATACGCAGTATTTT.

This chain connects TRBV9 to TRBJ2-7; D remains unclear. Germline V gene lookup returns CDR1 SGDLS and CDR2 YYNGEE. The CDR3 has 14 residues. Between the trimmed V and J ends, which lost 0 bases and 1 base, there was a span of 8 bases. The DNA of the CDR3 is TGTGCCAGCAGCGTAGGTGTGCAATCCTACGAGCAGTACTTC. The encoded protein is CASSVGVQSYEQYF. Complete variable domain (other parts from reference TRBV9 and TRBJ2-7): DSGVTQTPKHLITATGQRVTLRCSPRSGDLSVYWYQQSLDQGLQFLIQYYNGEERAKGNILERFSAQQFPDLHSELNLSSLELGDSALYFCASSVGVQSYEQYFGPGTRLTVT.

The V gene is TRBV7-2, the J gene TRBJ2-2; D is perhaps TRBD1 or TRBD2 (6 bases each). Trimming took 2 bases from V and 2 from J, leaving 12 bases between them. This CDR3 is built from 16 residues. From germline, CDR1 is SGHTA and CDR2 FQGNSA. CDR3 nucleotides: TGTGCCAGCAGCTTACGGGGGCCGGGAAACACCGGGGAGCTGTTTTTT. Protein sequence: CASSLRGPGNTGELFF.

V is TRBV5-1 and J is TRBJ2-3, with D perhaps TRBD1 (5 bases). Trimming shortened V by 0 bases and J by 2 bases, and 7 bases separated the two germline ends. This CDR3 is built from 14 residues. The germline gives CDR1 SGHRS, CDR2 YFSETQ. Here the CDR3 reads CASSLDRNTDTQYF. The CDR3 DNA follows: TGCGCCAGCAGCTTGGACAGGAACACAGATACGCAGTATTTT.

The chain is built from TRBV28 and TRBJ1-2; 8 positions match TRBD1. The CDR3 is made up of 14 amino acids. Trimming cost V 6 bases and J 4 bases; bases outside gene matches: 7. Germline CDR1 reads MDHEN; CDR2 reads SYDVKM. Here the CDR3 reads CASRKPGQVYGYTF. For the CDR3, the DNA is TGTGCCAGCAGAAAACCGGGACAGGTCTATGGCTACACCTTC.

The CDR3 region is CASSLAFGGVETQYF. CDR3 DNA: TGTGCCAGCAGCTTGGCATTTGGGGGGGTGGAGACCCAGTACTTC. The rearrangement uses TRBV5-4 and TRBJ2-5, with 7 positions matching TRBD2. The CDR3 extends over 15 amino acids. Germline V CDR1 and CDR2: SGHNT, YYREEE (reference sequence). The V gene end was trimmed by 0 bases and the J gene end by 5 bases; junction bases not matched to a gene: 7.

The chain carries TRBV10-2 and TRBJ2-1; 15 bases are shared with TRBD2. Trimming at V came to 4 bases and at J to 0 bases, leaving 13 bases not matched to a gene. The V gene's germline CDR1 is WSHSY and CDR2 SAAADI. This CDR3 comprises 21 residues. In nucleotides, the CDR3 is TGCGCCAGCAGTGGGAAGTTCGGACTAGCGGGAGGGGGGGGCTCCTACAATGAGCAGTTCTTC. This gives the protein CASSGKFGLAGGGGSYNEQFF.

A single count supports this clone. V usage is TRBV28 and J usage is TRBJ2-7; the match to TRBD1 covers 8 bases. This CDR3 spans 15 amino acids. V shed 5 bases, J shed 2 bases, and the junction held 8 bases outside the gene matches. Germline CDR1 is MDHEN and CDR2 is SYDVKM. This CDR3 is CASSPAGQGPYEQYF. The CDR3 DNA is TGTGCCAGCAGTCCAGCCGGACAGGGACCCTACGAGCAGTACTTC.